These 31 T cell receptor beta chains originate from one sample sequenced in a study of T cells after yellow fever vaccination. Each CDR3 protein gets one entry after TCRdb re-called the 5' RACE reads with MiXCR. The sample carries about 220,000 distinct CDR3 sequences, around 3.1% recorded once. The sample here was CD4+ T cells sorted from PBMCs, taken 10 days after the yellow fever booster vaccination. These receptors were collected from a man between 18 and 29 years old who received the YFV17D yellow fever vaccine.

This clonotype was seen at least ten times. The gene calls are TRBV10-3 and TRBJ1-1; D unclear. There are 12 residues in the CDR3. CDR1 is ENHRY and CDR2 is SYGVKD in the germline V gene. V was shortened by 11 bases and J by 1 base, with 11 bases between the two germline ends. DNA for the CDR3: TGTGCCTCTCGGTTGGGGAACACTGAAGCTTTCTTT. It codes for CASRLGNTEAFF.

The chain uses TRBV7-2 and TRBJ2-3; D remains unclear. The CDR3 is 14 residues long. The V and J ends lost 1 base and 4 bases respectively, with 9 bases between them. Germline-derived CDR1 and CDR2 are SGHTA and FQGNSA. The CDR3 sequence is CASSLVPTADTQYF. The CDR3 DNA follows: TGTGCCAGCAGCTTAGTCCCTACCGCAGATACGCAGTATTTT.

This clonotype was seen a few times. The chain uses TRBV28 and TRBJ2-3, with D perhaps matching TRBD2 (6 bases). The CDR3 spans 15 residues. The V gene's germline CDR1 is MDHEN and CDR2 SYDVKM. V shed 4 bases and J shed 4 bases, with 15 bases lying between them. CDR3 in amino acids: CASSSPGERADTQYF. CDR3 DNA sequence: TGTGCCAGCAGTTCCCCGGGGGAAAGGGCAGATACGCAGTATTTT.

This clonotype was seen more than once but under ten times. The chain uses TRBV6-1 and TRBJ1-2; D not certain. The CDR3 runs to 12 residues. V lost 4 bases and J 8 bases, leaving 11 bases between the germline ends. Germline lookup yields CDR1 MNHNS and CDR2 SASEGT. The DNA of the CDR3 is TGTGCCAGCAGTGGGACCTCGTCCGGCTACACCTTC. Protein product: CASSGTSSGYTF.

Notes on this clonotype: This could be a read error, since a much larger clone is one nucleotide away. The J gene is TRBJ1-2, the V gene TRBV9, with 9 bases fitting TRBD1. CDR3 length: 16 amino acids. J was trimmed by 6 bases and V by 3 bases; bases with no gene match: 12. Germline-derived CDR1 and CDR2 are SGDLS and YYNGEE. In nucleotides, the CDR3 is TGTGCCAGCAGCGATGGACAGGGGACAAAACTGCATGGCTACACCTTC. Its protein product is CASSDGQGTKLHGYTF.

This clonotype was counted only a few times. A read error may account for a junction end that differs from germline. The chain uses TRBV9 and TRBJ2-6; D call uncertain. The germline CDR1 and CDR2 sequences are SGDLS and YYNGEE. The CDR3 extends over 16 amino acids. CDR3 sequence: CASSVTAASAANVLTF. The DNA of the CDR3 is TGTGCCAGCAGCGTAACGGCGGCCTCTGCGGCCAACGTCCTGACTTTC.

There are many counts of this clonotype. The gene calls are TRBV7-9 and TRBJ2-3; 8 bases line up with TRBD2. Losses at the gene ends were 5 bases for V and 4 bases for J; bases not matched to a gene: 8. CDR3 length equals 15 residues. Germline values: CDR1 SEHNR, CDR2 FQNEAQ (reference sequence). CDR3 amino acids: CASSPGSGAADTQYF. For the CDR3, the DNA is TGTGCCAGCAGCCCCGGTAGCGGGGCCGCAGATACGCAGTATTTT.

This clonotype was detected many times. V usage is TRBV20-1 and J usage is TRBJ2-2; tentative D call: TRBD1 (6 bases). CDR3 length: 15 residues. Trimming took off 3 bases at V and 5 bases at J, with 16 bases between the two ends. CDR1 and CDR2 (germline): DFQATT, SNEGSKA (reference sequence). The CDR3 is CSARPRGSRTGELFF. The CDR3 DNA reads TGCAGTGCTAGGCCTAGGGGGTCTCGGACCGGGGAGCTGTTTTTT.

This clonotype was recorded at least ten times. The chain links TRBV20-1 to TRBJ2-3, with a weak D call TRBD1 (5 bases). Per the germline V gene, CDR1 is DFQATT and CDR2 is SNEGSKA (reference sequence). The CDR3 is 14 amino acids. V lost 1 base and J 4 bases, leaving 12 bases between the germline ends. CDR3 sequence reads: CSARGGRVSDTQYF. The CDR3 nucleotides are TGCAGTGCTAGAGGCGGCAGGGTTTCAGATACGCAGTATTTT.

This clonotype occurred many times. V and J are TRBV5-1 and TRBJ2-1; no clear D. Germline assignment: CDR1 SGHRS and CDR2 YFSETQ. The CDR3 runs 14 residues. V was pared by 3 bases and J by 0 bases, with 7 bases between. In DNA, the CDR3 is TGCGCCAGCAGCTCAGGCGACTCCTACAATGAGCAGTTCTTC. Its translation is CASSSGDSYNEQFF.

This clonotype has only a few counts. The genes are TRBV7-2 and TRBJ1-4; D is uncertain. CDR3 length equals 14 residues. V lost 4 bases and J 10 bases, leaving 16 bases between the germline ends. The germline gives CDR1 SGHTA, CDR2 FQGNSA. This CDR3 is CASSSEGGIGKLFF. The CDR3 bases are TGTGCCAGCAGCTCGGAGGGAGGAATCGGAAAACTGTTTTTT.

This clonotype occurred many times. The chain uses TRBV20-1 and TRBJ2-1, with 7 bases fitting TRBD2. The CDR3 sequence is 15 residues long. From germline, CDR1 is DFQATT and CDR2 SNEGSKA (reference sequence). V gave up 5 bases and J gave up 0 bases; unmatched junction bases: 7. CDR3 sequence (DNA): TGCAGTGCTGGGAGCGGGGCTAGCTCCTACAATGAGCAGTTCTTC. It translates to CSAGSGASSYNEQFF.

This clonotype turned up a few times. The chain carries TRBV7-9 and TRBJ1-6; 7 bases line up with TRBD1. Germline assignment: CDR1 SEHNR and CDR2 FQNEAQ (reference sequence). CDR3 size: 14 residues. J gave up 7 bases and V 6 bases, and 6 bases lay outside the gene matches. CDR3 region: CASSSRQGNSPLHF. The CDR3 DNA is TGTGCCAGCAGTTCGAGACAGGGCAATTCACCCCTCCACTTT.

The chain uses TRBV6-6 and TRBJ2-5, with D perhaps assigned TRBD1 or TRBD2 (5 bases each). Trimming stripped 8 bases from V and 4 bases from J, with 11 bases between. The CDR3 runs to 12 residues. The germline CDR1 and CDR2 sequences are MNHNY and SVGAGI (reference sequence). The CDR3 coding sequence is TGTGCCAGCGGGGGTTCGGGAGAGACCCAGTACTTC. It is translated as CASGGSGETQYF.

V and J are TRBV6-2 or TRBV6-3 and TRBJ2-3; D not resolved. V lost 5 bases, J lost 3 bases, and 6 bases lay in between. This CDR3 has 12 residues. Germline loops: CDR1 MNHEY, CDR2 SVGEGT. The DNA of the CDR3 is TGTGCCAGCAGTATGGATACAGATACGCAGTATTTT. This translates into CASSMDTDTQYF.

In this sample, this clonotype turned up a few times. The chain links TRBV5-1 to TRBJ1-2, with no clear D. There are 14 residues in the CDR3. Trimming took off 0 bases at V and 3 bases at J, with 9 bases between the two ends. Germline V CDR1 and CDR2: SGHRS, YFSETQ. The DNA of the CDR3 is TGCGCCAGCAGCTTGGATCTGGGTGACTATGGCTACACCTTC. Translated, it gives CASSLDLGDYGYTF. The variable domain in full, with the rest retrieved from reference TRBV5-1 and TRBJ1-2, is KAGVTQTPRYLIKTRGQQVTLSCSPISGHRSVSWYQQTPGQGLQFLFEYFSETQRNKGNFPGRFSGRQFSNSRSEMNVSTLELGDSALYLCASSLDLGDYGYTFGSGTRLTVV.

This clonotype showed up many times. The chain joins TRBV7-3 to TRBJ1-6; 7 nucleotides align to TRBD1. Germline V gene sequence: CDR1 SGHTA, CDR2 FQGTGA. The CDR3 is 16 residues long. J gave up 2 bases and V 5 bases, and 6 bases lay outside the gene matches. The CDR3 region is CASSLTGIAYNSPLHF. CDR3 in DNA: TGTGCCAGCAGCCTGACAGGGATCGCCTATAATTCACCCCTCCACTTT.

This clonotype showed up many times. This chain links TRBV12-3 or TRBV12-4 with TRBJ1-1, with D perhaps matching TRBD1 (5 bases). The CDR3 consists of 13 residues. The V end was cut by 2 bases, the J end by 3 bases, with 7 bases between. CDR3 DNA: TGTGCCAGCAGTTTAATGGGGGACACTGAAGCTTTCTTT. It yields the protein CASSLMGDTEAFF.

This clonotype appeared a few times. V gene TRBV6-1 combines with J gene TRBJ2-7; TRBD2 matches 8 bases. Per the germline V gene, CDR1 is MNHNS and CDR2 is SASEGT. The CDR3 loop spans 16 amino acids. After removal of 10 bases from V and 0 bases from J, the junction contained 14 bases not matched to a gene. Here the CDR3 DNA reads TGTGCCATCCGAGTAGCGGGGATCCTCAGCTCCTACGAGCAGTACTTC. This encodes CAIRVAGILSSYEQYF.

This clonotype was recorded a few times. V gene TRBV5-4 combines with J gene TRBJ2-1, with D maybe TRBD2 (5 bases). Germline CDR1 and CDR2: SGHNT and YYREEE (reference sequence). The V gene lost 4 bases and the J gene lost 4 bases, with 15 bases spanning the gap. CDR3 length: 15 residues. The CDR3 DNA reads as TGTGCCAGCAGCCCCGGACTGGGGAAATACAATGAGCAGTTCTTC. It specifies CASSPGLGKYNEQFF.

This clonotype came up many times. The rearrangement joins TRBV29-1 to TRBJ2-3; 7 bases map to TRBD2. The CDR3 contains 14 residues. Per the germline V gene, CDR1 is SQVTM and CDR2 is ANQGSEA. The J segment lost 6 bases and the V segment lost 3 bases, leaving 9 bases of the junction unmatched. As DNA, the CDR3 is TGCAGCGTTGATATCGGGGGGTTAACGGATACGCAGTATTTT. Amino acid sequence: CSVDIGGLTDTQYF.

This clonotype was seen ten or more times. CDR3 sequence: CASSSRGRDHEQYF. As DNA, the CDR3 is TGTGCCAGCAGTTCCCGAGGCAGGGACCACGAGCAGTACTTC. V gene TRBV6-6 combines with J gene TRBJ2-7; D is perhaps TRBD1 or TRBD2 (5 bases each). Trimming removed 4 bases at V and 5 bases at J, with 15 bases between. Germline V gene sequence: CDR1 MNHNY, CDR2 SVGAGI (reference sequence). CDR3 length: 14 amino acids.

This clonotype came up a few times. The rearrangement links TRBV10-3 to TRBJ1-6; 10 bases fit TRBD1. The V and J ends lost 6 bases and 6 bases, in that order; junction bases with no gene match: 5. Germline CDR1 is ENHRY and CDR2 is SYGVKD. This CDR3 comprises 15 residues. This CDR3 is CAIRGTGELNSPLHF. The CDR3, as DNA: TGTGCCATCAGGGGGACAGGGGAACTTAATTCACCCCTCCACTTT.

This clonotype was counted ten times or more. The rearrangement links TRBV5-1 to TRBJ2-2; TRBD1 matches at 9 bases. Germline loops: CDR1 SGHRS, CDR2 YFSETQ. V gave up 6 bases and J gave up 4 bases; unmatched junction bases: 7. The length of the CDR3 is 15 residues. This CDR3 reads CASTRGQGTTGELFF. The CDR3 nucleotides read TGCGCCAGCACGCGGGGACAGGGAACCACCGGGGAGCTGTTTTTT.

This clonotype was seen at least ten times. V is TRBV5-1 and J is TRBJ1-6, with a tentative D call TRBD1 (5 bases). V lost 0 bases, J lost 5 bases, and 15 bases lay in between. Germline values: CDR1 SGHRS, CDR2 YFSETQ. The CDR3 runs to 17 residues. The CDR3 sequence is CASSLATVAGNNSPLHF. The CDR3 DNA sequence: TGCGCCAGCAGCTTGGCCACCGTAGCAGGGAATAATTCACCCCTCCACTTT.

The rearrangement links TRBV6-2 or TRBV6-3 to TRBJ2-3; unclear D gene. The CDR3 is made up of 18 amino acids. V was cut by 4 bases and J by 2 bases, with 22 bases left in between. CDR1 MNHEY and CDR2 SVGEGT come from the germline V gene. The CDR3 coding sequence is TGTGCCAGCAGTTTACAAAGACGTTTGCTTGAGGACACAGATACGCAGTATTTT. Encoded protein: CASSLQRRLLEDTDTQYF.

The chain couples TRBV28 to TRBJ2-5; D possibly corresponds to TRBD1 (5 bases). This CDR3 spans 13 amino acids. Germline CDR1 reads MDHEN; CDR2 reads SYDVKM. Deletions cut 10 bases from V and 2 bases from J, with 14 bases between. The CDR3 coding sequence is TGTGCCACCTCCGGGCCAGGGCAAGAGACCCAGTACTTC. Encoded protein: CATSGPGQETQYF. Supplemented by reference TRBV28 and TRBJ2-5, the full variable domain reads DVKVTQSSRYLVKRTGEKVFLECVQDMDHENMFWYRQDPGLGLRLIYFSYDVKMKEKGDIPEGYSVSREKKERFSLILESASTNQTSMYLCATSGPGQETQYFGPGTRLLVL.

This clonotype has a handful of counts. The V gene is TRBV5-4, the J gene TRBJ2-7; the D gene is possibly TRBD1 (6 bases). This CDR3 has 13 amino acids. The germline gives CDR1 SGHNT, CDR2 YYREEE (reference sequence). The V end lost 1 base, the J end lost 2 bases, and 7 bases lay between the germline ends. Here the CDR3 DNA reads TGTGCCAGCAGCTTGCACAGGGCCTACGAGCAGTACTTC. It specifies CASSLHRAYEQYF.

The table lists this clonotype with many counts. The chain carries TRBV5-1 and TRBJ2-1; 8 nucleotides match TRBD1. CDR1 and CDR2 from the germline V gene are SGHRS and YFSETQ. The CDR3 length is 16 residues. V dropped 4 bases and J dropped 2; count of bases not matched to a gene: 8. The CDR3 protein is CASSPGWTGTYNEQFF. CDR3 nucleotide sequence: TGCGCCAGCAGCCCGGGGTGGACAGGGACCTACAATGAGCAGTTCTTC.

This clonotype showed up many times. The rearrangement joins TRBV27 to TRBJ1-3, with D uncertain. Trimming cost V 5 bases and J 4 bases, with 18 bases left between them. The CDR3 runs 16 residues. Germline values: CDR1 MNHEY, CDR2 SMNVEV (reference sequence). In DNA form, the CDR3 reads TGTGCCAGCAGTAAGGCAGGCGGGCAGCGAGGAAACACCATATATTTT. It is translated as CASSKAGGQRGNTIYF.

This clonotype was seen more than once but under ten times. This chain joins TRBV30 and TRBJ1-1; TRBD1 agrees at 7 bases. The ends lost 3 bases at V and 10 bases at J; junction bases unmatched: 8. CDR1 is GTSNPN and CDR2 is SVGIG in the germline V gene (reference sequence). This CDR3 region has 12 residues. CDR3 loop: CAWSRTGRIAFF. CDR3 bases: TGTGCCTGGAGCCGGACAGGACGGATAGCTTTCTTT.